The sequence of this TCR beta chain was determined in a study of T cell responses to AZD1222 COVID-19 vaccine (dated by TCRdb to the early 2020s). Regarding the research as a whole: AZD1222 recipients given second doses at about 4 weeks or at about 12 weeks were pooled, since spike-specific TCR depth and breadth were not found to differ between the two schedules. TCR sequencing was performed for 230 to 250 trial participants, of whom 200 to 220 were given two doses of AZD1222 and approximately 26 were given two doses of MenACWY control vaccine. Enrollment into the trials was organized by age into subgroups of 18-55, 56-69 and 70-plus years, and those subgroups contained roughly 150, 30 and 60 TCR-sequenced participants, respectively.

This specimen's time point label, per the study, means: baseline before first vaccination. The vaccinee samples were drawn from two UK trials, COV001 and COV002, one of which was a single-blind randomized controlled phase 2/3 trial testing AZD1222 (ChAdOx1 nCoV-19) in healthy adults. For TCRbeta chain sequencing, PBMC samples from trial participants were taken at day 0 and at day 28 after the second dose. This clone showed up just once. The antigen it recognizes is unknown. No clone much larger than this one lies a single base away; base qualities are absent. Findings and caveats that apply to the study as a whole: The 56-69-year group was small, and its depth increase did not reach significance, likely because of low power. Reportedly, almost half of the unique spike-specific TCRs recognized epitopes lying outside the regions that are mutated in the B.1.351 and B.1.1.7 variants. No day 14 peak-response samples were available, so repertoires were characterized only after the peak T cell response. Participants were mostly white British and included more females than males, and it was suggested by the authors that clonal diversity may have been underestimated. Conclusions about previously exposed vaccinees are limited, since just a handful of AZD1222 recipients were seropositive for SARS-CoV-2 at baseline. Spike-specific TCR breadth and depth rose significantly after two AZD1222 doses compared with day 0 and with MenACWY recipients. Vaccine-associated CD4 TCRs spanned the whole spike protein, with dominant responses in regions 160-218 and 743-854.

The CDR3 regions of human TCRbeta chains were analyzed by immunosequencing. The original pipeline was this. Repertoire TCRs were checked for matches against a reference library of SARS-CoV-2-specific TCRs that had been generated using the MIRA antigen-specificity platform. Breadth was defined as the fraction of unique TCRs that were SARS-CoV-2-associated. Depth was defined as the fraction of total T cells that were SARS-CoV-2-associated. Using the MIRA data, every spike-specific TCR was mapped to the spike region that the TCR reacted to and assigned to either a CD4 or a CD8 class. Log10-transformed breadth and depth values were compared by one-way ANOVA with Sidak's multiple comparisons tests. Here the immuneACCESS table is served through TCRdb, limited to in-frame sequences with V and J called. Missing clones are a known gap in these copies; in checked studies unresolved V genes cover under half, and the rest lacks a known reason. V and J calls plus clone size are reproduced from that table; the DNA served to infer D and trimming. For this sample the table gives 160,000 or so clones, of which roughly 90% were detected only once. The ten largest clones add up to approximately 4% of the sample.

V was cut back by 0 bases and J by 0 bases, leaving a gap of 9 bases between them. The germline V gene provides CDR1 SGDLS and CDR2 YYNGEE. The CDR3 measures 15 amino acids from cysteine to phenylalanine. The only DNA kept is the CDR3, 45 bases in frame from the first base. The input for sequencing was peripheral blood, taken on day 0 of AZD1222 vaccination. This receptor chain uses TRBV9 and TRBJ1-2, and TRBD1 may be the D gene, going by 5 matching bases. The source is an adult in good health. The DNA reads TGTGCCAGCAGCGTAGGGGGGATCTCTAACTATGGCTACACCTTC. Its protein is CASSVGGISNYGYTF.